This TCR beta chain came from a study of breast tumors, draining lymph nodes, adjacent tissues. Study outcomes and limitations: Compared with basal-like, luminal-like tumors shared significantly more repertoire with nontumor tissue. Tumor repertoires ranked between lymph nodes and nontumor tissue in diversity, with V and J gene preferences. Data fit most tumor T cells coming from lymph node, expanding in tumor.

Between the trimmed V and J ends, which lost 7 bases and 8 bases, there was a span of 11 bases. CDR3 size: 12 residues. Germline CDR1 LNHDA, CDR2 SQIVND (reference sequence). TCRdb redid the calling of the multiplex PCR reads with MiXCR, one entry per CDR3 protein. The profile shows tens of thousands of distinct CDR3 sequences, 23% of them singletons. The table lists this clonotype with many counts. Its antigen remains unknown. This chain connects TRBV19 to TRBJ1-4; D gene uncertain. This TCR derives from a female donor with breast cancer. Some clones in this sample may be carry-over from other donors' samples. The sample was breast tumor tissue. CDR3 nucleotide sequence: TGTGCCAGTAACGACGGATGGGAAAAACTGTTTTTT. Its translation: CASNDGWEKLFF.